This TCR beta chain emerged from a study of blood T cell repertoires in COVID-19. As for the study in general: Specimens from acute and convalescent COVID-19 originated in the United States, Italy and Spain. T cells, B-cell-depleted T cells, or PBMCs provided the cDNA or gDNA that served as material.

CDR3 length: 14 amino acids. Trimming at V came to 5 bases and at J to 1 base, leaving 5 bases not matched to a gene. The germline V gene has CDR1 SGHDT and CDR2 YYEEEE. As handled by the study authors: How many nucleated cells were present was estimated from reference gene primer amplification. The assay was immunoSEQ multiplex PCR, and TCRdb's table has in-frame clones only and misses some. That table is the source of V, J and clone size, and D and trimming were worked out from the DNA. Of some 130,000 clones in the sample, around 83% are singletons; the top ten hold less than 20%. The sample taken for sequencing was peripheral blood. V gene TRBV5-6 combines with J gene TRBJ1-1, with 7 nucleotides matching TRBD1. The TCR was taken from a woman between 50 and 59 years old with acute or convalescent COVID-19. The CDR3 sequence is CASSFGTANTEAFF. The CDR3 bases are TGTGCCAGCAGTTTTGGGACAGCGAACACTGAAGCTTTCTTT.